The 18 T cell receptor beta chains below were found in one sample sequenced in a study of regulatory T cells in long-lasting Graves disease. TCR beta libraries were built with iRepertoire HTBI primers and Arm-PCR of CDR3 regions. TCRdb itself ran the multiplex PCR reads through MiXCR, one entry per CDR3 protein. This sample carries around 250,000 distinct CDR3 sequences, 20% to 25% of them seen once, and the ten largest clones take about 14%. Sample time point: newly diagnosed GD, antithyroid drugs for less than 3 months. From RNA extracted from PBMCs, the TCR library was made. The material sequenced was peripheral blood mononuclear cells (PBMCs), taken at new diagnosis, from a patient treated with antithyroid drugs. Receptors originate from a female donor with Graves disease.

The J gene is TRBJ1-4, the V gene TRBV9; D is possibly TRBD1 (6 bases). The germline V gene encodes CDR1 SGDLS and CDR2 YYNGEE. Trimming took off 4 bases at V and 0 bases at J, with 10 bases between the two ends. This CDR3 spans 15 amino acids. CDR3 DNA sequence: TGTGCCAGCAGCAAGGACAGTGCAACTAATGAAAAACTGTTTTTT. Its translation: CASSKDSATNEKLFF. Full variable domain (missing parts from reference TRBV9 and TRBJ1-4): DSGVTQTPKHLITATGQRVTLRCSPRSGDLSVYWYQQSLDQGLQFLIQYYNGEERAKGNILERFSAQQFPDLHSELNLSSLELGDSALYFCASSKDSATNEKLFFGSGTQLSVL.

This clonotype has at least ten counts. The chain uses TRBV6-2 or TRBV6-3 and TRBJ1-1; possible D gene TRBD1, 5 bases. Trimming removed 0 bases from V and 0 bases from J, with 8 bases in between. There are 15 residues in the CDR3. Germline V gene sequence: CDR1 MNHEY, CDR2 SVGEGT. CDR3 amino acids: CASSYSGTVNTEAFF. CDR3 in DNA: TGTGCCAGCAGTTACTCGGGGACGGTGAACACTGAAGCTTTCTTT.

This clonotype has at least ten counts. The chain carries TRBV28 and TRBJ2-1; tentatively, D is TRBD1 (5 bases). Germline V gene data show CDR1 as MDHEN and CDR2 as SYDVKM. Deletions cut 5 bases from V and 8 bases from J, with 19 bases between. This CDR3 region has 15 residues. CDR3: CASSPTRPRGHEQFF. The CDR3 DNA reads as TGTGCCAGCAGTCCGACAAGACCAAGGGGCCATGAGCAGTTCTTC.

This clonotype came up many times. This chain uses TRBV7-2 with TRBJ2-3, with D hard to call. Deletions cut 2 bases from V and 6 bases from J, with 6 bases between. Germline V gene sequence: CDR1 SGHTA, CDR2 FQGNSA. The CDR3 is 12 residues long. This CDR3 reads CASSLLGDTQYF. The CDR3, as DNA: TGTGCCAGCAGCTTACTGGGGGATACGCAGTATTTT.

The chain carries TRBV25-1 and TRBJ1-6; D possibly corresponds to TRBD1 (5 bases). V was trimmed by 5 bases and J by 0 bases, leaving 11 bases between them. CDR3 length equals 16 residues. Germline CDR1 reads MGHDK; CDR2 reads SYGVNS. The CDR3 loop reads CASSCSGSSYNSPLHF. The CDR3 coding sequence is TGTGCCAGCAGTTGTTCAGGGAGCTCCTATAATTCACCCCTCCACTTT.

The J gene is TRBJ2-7, the V gene TRBV2; the D is unclear. CDR1 is SNHLY, CDR2 FYNNEI, per germline. The CDR3 has 14 residues. Trimming took 6 bases from V and 4 from J, leaving 16 bases between them. CDR3 protein: CASRAGSVRYEQYF. The CDR3 nucleotides are TGTGCCAGCAGGGCCGGTTCAGTTCGGTACGAGCAGTACTTC.

The V call is TRBV19, the J call TRBJ2-7; D gene ambiguous. Trimming took 6 bases from V and 3 from J, leaving 12 bases between them. The germline V gene encodes CDR1 LNHDA and CDR2 SQIVND (reference sequence). This CDR3 contains 13 residues. The chain's CDR3 is CASSRSPDYEQYF. Written as DNA, the CDR3 is TGTGCCAGTAGCCGGAGTCCAGACTACGAGCAGTACTTC.

CDR3 bases: TGCGCCAGCAGCCAAGCACAAGGGCCTGGAAACACCATATATTTT. Protein product: CASSQAQGPGNTIYF. The V and J genes are TRBV4-3 and TRBJ1-3; D is unresolved. CDR1 LGHNA and CDR2 YSLEER come from the germline V gene. This CDR3 contains 15 residues. V lost 1 base and J lost 2, with 9 bases in between.

The chain recombines TRBV5-1 with TRBJ1-6; D ambiguous. CDR1 is SGHRS and CDR2 is YFSETQ in the germline V gene. The CDR3 extends over 12 amino acids. V was cut by 7 bases and J by 7 bases, with 9 bases left in between. The CDR3 DNA is TGCGCCAGCGGAACAAGCAATTCACCCCTCCACTTT. Its translation is CASGTSNSPLHF.

This clonotype was seen at least ten times. This chain uses TRBV12-3 or TRBV12-4 with TRBJ1-6; D call uncertain. The CDR3 runs 15 residues. Deletions cut 5 bases from V and 6 bases from J, with 14 bases between. CDR3 DNA: TGTGCCAGCAGTCGGGGAGGAGTGTTTAATTCACCCCTCCACTTT. It specifies CASSRGGVFNSPLHF.

For this clonotype: This may be a read error, as it is one base from a much larger clone. The chain carries TRBV6-1 and TRBJ2-7, with D unclear. The CDR3 length is 12 residues. The germline V and J ends were trimmed by 7 bases and 3 bases, with 10 bases remaining between them. CDR1 MNHNS and CDR2 SASEGT come from the germline V gene. The CDR3 DNA sequence: TGTGCCAGCAATTCGGACGGCTACGAGCAGTACTTC. It translates to CASNSDGYEQYF.

This clonotype was detected many times. This chain connects TRBV7-9 to TRBJ2-1; 10 nucleotides agree with TRBD2. CDR1 and CDR2 from the germline V gene are SEHNR and FQNEAQ (reference sequence). With 5 bases clipped from V and 4 bases from J, the junction kept 5 bases outside the gene matches. This CDR3 contains 15 residues. The CDR3 DNA reads as TGTGCCAGCAGCGGCGCTAGCGGGGGATACAATGAGCAGTTCTTC. Amino acids: CASSGASGGYNEQFF.

The sample holds many counts of this clonotype. The rearrangement joins TRBV3-1 to TRBJ2-1, with D perhaps matching TRBD1 (5 bases). The CDR3 has 14 residues. CDR1 and CDR2 from the germline V gene are LGHDT and YNNKEL (reference sequence). Trimming took 3 bases from V and 4 from J, leaving 10 bases between them. The CDR3 here is CASSHKGFYNEQFF. Written as DNA, the CDR3 is TGTGCCAGCAGCCATAAGGGGTTTTACAATGAGCAGTTCTTC.

This clonotype was detected ten times or more. CDR3 sequence (DNA): TGTGCCAGCAGTTACTCCCTGGGGAGTCCCAATCAGCCCCAGCATTTT. Amino acids: CASSYSLGSPNQPQHF. J is TRBJ1-5 and V is TRBV6-2 or TRBV6-3; D unresolved. Between the trimmed V and J ends, which lost 0 bases and 3 bases, there was a span of 12 bases. The CDR3 runs to 16 residues. The germline V gene has CDR1 MNHEY and CDR2 SVGEGT.

Comment on this clonotype: A read error may be the cause here, since a much bigger clone is one base away. V and J are TRBV7-2 and TRBJ2-7; no clear D. CDR3 size: 17 residues. Trimming took off 1 base at V and 2 bases at J, with 18 bases between the two ends. Germline V gene lookup returns CDR1 SGHTA and CDR2 FQGNSA. The CDR3 reads CASSLGVSIHEPYEQYF. CDR3 DNA: TGTGCCAGCAGCTTAGGGGTTAGCATACATGAACCCTACGAGCAGTACTTC. The full variable domain, its missing parts supplied by reference TRBV7-2 and TRBJ2-7, is GAGVSQSPSNKVTEKGKDVELRCDPISGHTALYWYRQSLGQGLEFLIYFQGNSAPDKSGLPSDRFSAERTGGSVSTLTIQRTQQEDSAVYLCASSLGVSIHEPYEQYFGPGTRLTVT.

Comment on this clonotype: A far larger clone differs by one base, so this is likely a read error. The rearrangement links TRBV27 to TRBJ1-5; D may be TRBD1 (5 bases). Germline CDR1 and CDR2: MNHEY and SMNVEV (reference sequence). The CDR3 sequence is 16 residues long. V was cut by 5 bases and J by 5 bases, with 19 bases left in between. This CDR3 reads CASSPGTGGGDQPQHF. The CDR3 DNA is TGTGCCAGCAGTCCCGGGACCGGTGGTGGCGATCAGCCCCAGCATTTT.

This clonotype was recorded once. Given a far larger clone just one base away, this is likely a sequencing read error. The chain is built from TRBV20-1 and TRBJ2-1, with no clear D. Germline V gives CDR1 DFQATT, CDR2 SNEGSKA (reference sequence). The V end lost 0 bases, the J end lost 10 bases, and 16 bases lay between the germline ends. This CDR3 has 14 residues. The CDR3 DNA is TGCAGTGCTAGAGAAGGACGCAAGGCCTACGAGCAGTTCTTC. It is translated as CSAREGRKAYEQFF.

This clonotype has more than one count but fewer than ten. Here the CDR3 DNA reads TGCGCCAGCACTAAAAGGGGGGGTCGCTATGGCTACACCTTC. This sequence encodes CASTKRGGRYGYTF. The J gene is TRBJ1-2, the V gene TRBV10-2, with a possible D match to TRBD1 (6 bases). V lost 7 bases and J 4 bases, leaving 16 bases between the germline ends. The germline CDR1 and CDR2 sequences are WSHSY and SAAADI. This CDR3 is built from 14 residues.